The 30 T cell receptor beta chains in this list originate from one sample, sequenced in a study of T-cell memory formation after mild COVID-19. MiXCR, run by TCRdb on the 5' RACE reads, gives a single entry per CDR3 protein. The table records under 200,000 distinct CDR3 sequences, over 10% of them present only once. The specimen was PBMCs or a T cell subset sorted from them (not recorded which). The receptors shown here come from a young man who had mild COVID-19 (a few samples of this study predate the infection). Cell type and time point are not known.

This clonotype was counted only a few times. The chain combines TRBV23-1 with TRBJ2-1, with D unresolved. TRBV23-1 is designated an ORF whose function remains uncertain. The CDR3 loop spans 13 amino acids. Trimming took off 5 bases at V and 4 bases at J, with 9 bases between the two ends. The CDR3 nucleotides read TGCGCCAGCAGTTTATCCACATACAATGAGCAGTTCTTC. This codes for CASSLSTYNEQFF.

This clonotype was seen more than once but under ten times. This chain joins TRBV5-1 and TRBJ2-5; 7 nucleotides align to TRBD1. Germline V gives CDR1 SGHRS, CDR2 YFSETQ. J gave up 5 bases and V 0 bases, and 10 bases lay outside the gene matches. The CDR3 loop spans 16 amino acids. The CDR3 spells CASSLEGTGERETQYF. The CDR3 nucleotides are TGCGCCAGCAGCTTGGAGGGCACAGGGGAGAGGGAGACCCAGTACTTC.

This chain connects TRBV5-1 to TRBJ2-3; TRBD2 agrees at 8 bases. This CDR3 is 14 amino acids long. Germline V gives CDR1 SGHRS, CDR2 YFSETQ. V was pared by 7 bases and J by 2 bases, with 6 bases of the junction left unmatched. The CDR3 bases are TGCGCCAGCGGAGCGGGGGAGCACACAGATACGCAGTATTTT. Its protein product is CASGAGEHTDTQYF. The variable domain in full, completed from reference TRBV5-1 and TRBJ2-3, reads KAGVTQTPRYLIKTRGQQVTLSCSPISGHRSVSWYQQTPGQGLQFLFEYFSETQRNKGNFPGRFSGRQFSNSRSEMNVSTLELGDSALYLCASGAGEHTDTQYFGPGTRLTVL.

This clonotype was seen more than once but under ten times. CDR3 loop: CASSLGVNQPQHF. The CDR3 DNA reads TGCGCCAGCAGCTTGGGGGTGAATCAGCCCCAGCATTTT. The gene calls are TRBV5-1 and TRBJ1-5; D ambiguous. Germline values: CDR1 SGHRS, CDR2 YFSETQ. V dropped 0 bases and J dropped 4 bases, with 5 bases sitting between them. The CDR3 contains 13 residues.

This clonotype has just one count. J is TRBJ2-2 and V is TRBV20-1, with 8 bases aligning to TRBD2. This CDR3 is 14 amino acids long. Trimming at V came to 5 bases and at J to 2 bases, leaving 4 bases not matched to a gene. Germline CDR1 and CDR2: DFQATT and SNEGSKA (reference sequence). CDR3 sequence (DNA): TGCAGTGCTGCCGGGACTAGTAACACCGGGGAGCTGTTTTTT. This translates into CSAAGTSNTGELFF.

The J gene is TRBJ2-3, the V gene TRBV19; TRBD2 might be the D (5 bases). The V gene lost 5 bases and the J gene lost 1 base, with 10 bases spanning the gap. CDR3 length: 14 amino acids. CDR1 and CDR2 from the germline V gene are LNHDA and SQIVND (reference sequence). The CDR3 reads CASSYSAGTDTQYF. CDR3 nucleotides: TGTGCCAGTAGTTACTCAGCGGGCACAGATACGCAGTATTTT.

V usage is TRBV6-2 or TRBV6-3 and J usage is TRBJ2-3, with unresolved D. The germline V gene encodes CDR1 MNHEY and CDR2 SVGEGT. Deletions cut 4 bases from V and 5 bases from J, with 4 bases between. The CDR3 sequence is 11 residues long. For the CDR3, the DNA is TGTGCCAGCAGTTGGAGAGATACGCAGTATTTT. Amino acid sequence: CASSWRDTQYF.

The CDR3 here is CASSGTVNEQFF. The CDR3 DNA sequence: TGTGCCAGCAGTGGGACAGTCAATGAGCAGTTCTTC. The chain employs TRBV25-1 and TRBJ2-1, with D maybe TRBD1 (6 bases). This CDR3 is 12 amino acids long. CDR1 is MGHDK and CDR2 is SYGVNS in the germline V gene. V shed 4 bases and J shed 6 bases, with 7 bases lying between them. Combining the CDR3 with reference TRBV25-1 and TRBJ2-1 gives the whole variable domain EADIYQTPRYLVIGTGKKITLECSQTMGHDKMYWYQQDPGMELHLIHYSYGVNSTEKGDLSSESTVSRIRTEHFPLTLESARPSHTSQYLCASSGTVNEQFFGPGTRLTVL.

This clonotype has only a few counts. V is TRBV18 and J is TRBJ2-1; 9 bases match TRBD1. V gave up 2 bases and J gave up 4 bases; unmatched junction bases: 6. CDR1 KGHSH and CDR2 LQKENI come from the germline V gene. This CDR3 spans 16 amino acids. CDR3 DNA sequence: TGTGCCAGCTCACCAGCCCACGGGACAGGGTACAATGAGCAGTTCTTC. Translation: CASSPAHGTGYNEQFF.

The V call is TRBV4-3, the J call TRBJ2-7; D gene unclear. The CDR3 is made up of 13 amino acids. Germline CDR1 is LGHNA and CDR2 is YSLEER. V was clipped by 1 base and J by 4 bases, with 8 bases between them. The CDR3 nucleotides read TGCGCCAGCAGCCAAGCGGCGACGTACGAGCAGTACTTC. This translates into CASSQAATYEQYF.

With respect to this clonotype: A much larger clone lies a single base off, so this may be a read error. The chain is built from TRBV9 and TRBJ2-7, with a weak D call TRBD1 (5 bases). Germline lookup yields CDR1 SGDLS and CDR2 YYNGEE. Trimming pared 1 base from V and 3 bases from J, leaving 11 bases between. This CDR3 contains 14 residues. The CDR3, as DNA: TGTGCCAGCAGCGTACAGGGTGTTCACTACGAGCAGTACTTC. Amino acid sequence: CASSVQGVHYEQYF.

V and J are TRBV4-3 and TRBJ2-1; 14 positions match TRBD2. The junction had 9 bases not matched to a gene; V was cut back by 4 bases and J by 10 bases. The germline gives CDR1 LGHNA, CDR2 YSLEER. The CDR3 loop spans 16 amino acids. Here the CDR3 reads CASSRATSGGAKEQFF. CDR3 sequence (DNA): TGCGCCAGCAGCCGAGCGACTAGCGGGGGGGCAAAGGAGCAGTTCTTC.

The rearrangement uses TRBV20-1 and TRBJ2-7, with D perhaps TRBD1 (5 bases). CDR3 length: 13 amino acids. Germline CDR1 is DFQATT and CDR2 is SNEGSKA (reference sequence). V was trimmed by 5 bases and J by 1 base, leaving 12 bases between them. CDR3 loop: CSAGKTESYEQYF. The CDR3 bases are TGCAGTGCTGGGAAGACAGAGTCCTACGAGCAGTACTTC.

A few counts support this clonotype. This sequence joins TRBV20-1 and TRBJ1-2, with D unclear. The CDR3 covers 12 residues. Germline assignment: CDR1 DFQATT and CDR2 SNEGSKA (reference sequence). The ends were cut back, 6 bases at V and 0 bases at J, with 8 bases in the middle. The CDR3: CSAAGSNYGYTF. In DNA form, the CDR3 reads TGCAGTGCAGCAGGATCTAACTATGGCTACACCTTC.

This clonotype was counted only a few times. The chain employs TRBV4-1 and TRBJ2-3; TRBD2 aligns across 9 bases. The germline CDR1 and CDR2 sequences are MGHRA and YSYEKL. The CDR3 has 16 amino acids. After removal of 3 bases from V and 5 bases from J, the junction contained 9 bases not matched to a gene. CDR3 residues: CASSHPRGGRGDTQYF. Here the CDR3 DNA reads TGCGCCAGCAGCCACCCGCGGGGGGGCCGGGGAGATACGCAGTATTTT.

This clonotype was seen a few times. The V gene is TRBV5-1, the J gene TRBJ2-3; D may be TRBD2 (5 bases). V was trimmed by 4 bases and J by 4 bases, leaving 10 bases between them. This CDR3 spans 13 amino acids. CDR1 is SGHRS and CDR2 is YFSETQ in the germline V gene. The CDR3 coding sequence is TGCGCCAGCAGCCAGAGCGGCCCAGATACGCAGTATTTT. It codes for CASSQSGPDTQYF. The full variable domain, in which reference TRBV5-1 and TRBJ2-3 provide the parts outside the CDR3, is KAGVTQTPRYLIKTRGQQVTLSCSPISGHRSVSWYQQTPGQGLQFLFEYFSETQRNKGNFPGRFSGRQFSNSRSEMNVSTLELGDSALYLCASSQSGPDTQYFGPGTRLTVL.

Many counts were recorded for this clonotype. The chain couples TRBV11-2 to TRBJ1-4; weak D call: TRBD1 (6 bases). V shed 3 bases and J shed 6 bases, with 14 bases lying between them. The CDR3 consists of 15 residues. Per the germline V gene, CDR1 is SGHAT and CDR2 is FQNNGV. The CDR3 reads CASSFNNRVDEKLFF. The CDR3 bases are TGTGCCAGCAGCTTTAATAACAGGGTGGATGAAAAACTGTTTTTT.

The chain recombines TRBV7-8 with TRBJ1-5; no definite D call. Germline V gene data show CDR1 as SGHVS and CDR2 as FQNEAQ. Trimming stripped 1 base from V and 3 bases from J, with 10 bases between. CDR3 length: 15 residues. The CDR3 coding sequence is TGTGCCAGCAGCTTAGAGCGGCAGCTCAATCAGCCCCAGCATTTT. Translated: CASSLERQLNQPQHF.

The rearrangement links TRBV28 to TRBJ2-1; unclear D gene. CDR1 is MDHEN and CDR2 is SYDVKM in the germline V gene. Trimming removed 5 bases at V and 5 bases at J, with 16 bases between. This CDR3 has 15 amino acids. Here the CDR3 reads CASSPNRAVHNEQFF. CDR3 sequence (DNA): TGTGCCAGCAGTCCCAACCGGGCGGTTCACAATGAGCAGTTCTTC.

The V and J genes are TRBV20-1 and TRBJ2-5; D may be TRBD2 (6 bases). Germline V gene data show CDR1 as DFQATT and CDR2 as SNEGSKA (reference sequence). The CDR3 is made up of 15 amino acids. Trimming stripped 2 bases from V and 3 bases from J, with 16 bases between. CDR3 sequence reads: CSARFGGSSKETQYF. CDR3 DNA: TGCAGTGCTAGATTCGGAGGGTCTTCCAAAGAGACCCAGTACTTC.

This clonotype came up a few times. The chain combines TRBV5-1 with TRBJ1-1; TRBD1 is a possible D gene (6 bases). CDR3 length equals 14 residues. Trimming shortened V by 4 bases and J by 6 bases, and 16 bases separated the two germline ends. Germline CDR1 is SGHRS and CDR2 is YFSETQ. CDR3 protein: CASSGGRGDAEAFF. CDR3 sequence (DNA): TGCGCCAGCAGCGGCGGCAGGGGAGACGCTGAAGCTTTCTTT.

The gene calls are TRBV7-2 and TRBJ2-7; 7 bases map to TRBD2. Germline CDR1 and CDR2: SGHTA and FQGNSA. CDR3 length equals 15 residues. The V gene end was trimmed by 0 bases and the J gene end by 6 bases; junction bases not matched to a gene: 8. The CDR3: CASSLAGGSVAEQYF. For the CDR3, the DNA is TGTGCCAGCAGCTTAGCGGGGGGGAGCGTTGCCGAGCAGTACTTC. Full variable domain (remainder filled in from reference TRBV7-2 and TRBJ2-7): GAGVSQSPSNKVTEKGKDVELRCDPISGHTALYWYRQSLGQGLEFLIYFQGNSAPDKSGLPSDRFSAERTGGSVSTLTIQRTQQEDSAVYLCASSLAGGSVAEQYFGPGTRLTVT.

This rearrangement joins TRBV12-3 or TRBV12-4 to TRBJ1-1; 7 bases map to TRBD1. Unmatched junction bases numbered 11, after V lost 6 bases and J lost 4 bases. CDR3 length: 15 residues. CDR3 residues: CASSPLDRDLTEAFF. In nucleotides, the CDR3 is TGTGCCAGCAGCCCTCTCGACAGGGATCTCACTGAAGCTTTCTTT.

The genes are TRBV4-3 and TRBJ2-3; 10 nucleotides align to TRBD2. Germline assignment: CDR1 LGHNA and CDR2 YSLEER. V shed 5 bases, J shed 1 base, and the junction held 6 bases outside the gene matches. The CDR3 length is 16 residues. CDR3 coding DNA: TGCGCCAGCAGCAAAAACCTAGCGGGGGGCACAGATACGCAGTATTTT. Encoded protein: CASSKNLAGGTDTQYF.

This clonotype has just a few counts. This chain uses TRBV28 with TRBJ2-7; 8 bases agree with TRBD2. Looked up from germline, CDR1 is MDHEN and CDR2 is SYDVKM. The junction had 7 bases not matched to a gene; V was cut back by 6 bases and J by 0 bases. The CDR3 has 15 amino acids. This CDR3 reads CASSSGGAPSYEQYV. DNA for the CDR3: TGTGCCAGCAGCTCCGGGGGGGCGCCCTCCTACGAGCAGTACGTC.

This clonotype was observed at least ten times. The chain employs TRBV24-1 and TRBJ1-2, with D hard to call. The V gene's germline CDR1 is KGHDR and CDR2 SFDVKD. V lost 3 bases and J 2 bases, leaving 0 bases between the germline ends. CDR3 length equals 11 residues. DNA for the CDR3: TGTGCCACCAGTGATAACTATGGCTACACCTTC. Translated, it gives CATSDNYGYTF.

Only a few counts were recorded for this clonotype. The chain couples TRBV6-5 to TRBJ1-6, with TRBD1 matching over 9 bases. This CDR3 comprises 15 residues. J was trimmed by 7 bases and V by 5 bases; bases with no gene match: 6. Germline CDR1 and CDR2: MNHEY and SVGAGI. CDR3 sequence reads: CASSRPGQGNSPLHF. The CDR3 DNA reads as TGTGCCAGCAGTCGACCGGGACAGGGAAATTCACCCCTCCACTTT.

A few counts support this clonotype. The chain joins TRBV3-2 to TRBJ2-5; the D call in the table, TRBD1, was not verified against the DNA. TRBV3-2 is termed a pseudogene. CDR3 size: 18 residues. This chain's CDR3 is CASSQDWPAGRPGETQYF. The CDR3 DNA reads TGTGCCAGCAGCCAAGATTGGCCAGCGGGGCGCCCTGGAGAGACCCAGTACTTC.

This clonotype was detected ten times or more. J is TRBJ1-1 and V is TRBV7-2; 7 bases match TRBD1. The J segment lost 3 bases and the V segment lost 4 bases, leaving 8 bases of the junction unmatched. The CDR3 length is 15 residues. Per the germline V gene, CDR1 is SGHTA and CDR2 is FQGNSA. Here the CDR3 DNA reads TGTGCCAGCAGCTCGCAGGGGGGCGCGGACACTGAAGCTTTCTTT. Translated: CASSSQGGADTEAFF.

The J gene is TRBJ1-5, the V gene TRBV6-5; 9 nucleotides agree with TRBD1. Per germline, CDR1 MNHEY and CDR2 SVGAGI. The CDR3 loop spans 15 amino acids. V gave up 6 bases and J gave up 0 bases; unmatched junction bases: 3. Here the CDR3 reads CASRWTGDSNQPQHF. The CDR3 DNA reads TGTGCCAGCAGATGGACAGGGGATAGCAATCAGCCCCAGCATTTT.